A single sample is the source of the 22 T cell receptor beta chains below, sequenced in a study of blood T cell repertoires in COVID-19. Repertoires were generated with immunoSEQ multiplex PCR, while TCRdb's copy carries only in-frame clones and drops some. The sample yields hundreds of thousands of clones, around 88% seen once. The sequenced material came from peripheral blood. Source of these receptors: a woman aged 80 or over with COVID-19, enrolled during active disease.

This clone was detected only a few times. This chain connects TRBV7-2 to TRBJ2-2; a weak D match, TRBD2 (6 bases). The CDR3 is 15 amino acids. V lost 4 bases and J 1 base, leaving 10 bases between the germline ends. CDR1 is SGHTA and CDR2 is FQGNSA in the germline V gene. This CDR3 reads CASSSRRGNTGELFF. The CDR3 DNA reads TGTGCCAGCAGCTCTCGGCGGGGGAACACCGGGGAGCTGTTTTTT.

The chain has TRBV27 and TRBJ1-5; D gene uncertain. Looked up from germline, CDR1 is MNHEY and CDR2 is SMNVEV (reference sequence). The CDR3 covers 13 residues. Deletions cut 2 bases from V and 5 bases from J, with 7 bases between. The CDR3 here is CASSLNSYQPQHF. The CDR3 region has the DNA TGTGCCAGCAGTTTAAACAGTTATCAGCCCCAGCATTTT.

This rearrangement joins TRBV15 to TRBJ1-5; D not resolved. Trimming took off 0 bases at V and 10 bases at J, with 10 bases between the two ends. The CDR3 spans 13 residues. CDR1 is LNHNV and CDR2 is YYDKDF in the germline V gene (reference sequence). The DNA of the CDR3 is TGTGCCACCAGCAGAGATCTGGCACCACCCCAGCATTTT. This translates into CATSRDLAPPQHF.

The sample holds a few counts of this clone. The genes are TRBV28 and TRBJ1-2; 9 nucleotides line up with TRBD1. The length of the CDR3 is 13 residues. Germline CDR1 MDHEN, CDR2 SYDVKM. Losses at the gene ends were 7 bases for V and 8 bases for J; bases not matched to a gene: 8. CDR3 sequence reads: CASTWDRAMGYTF. The CDR3 region has the DNA TGTGCCAGCACTTGGGACAGGGCTATGGGCTACACCTTC.

The chain combines TRBV6-6 with TRBJ1-1, with 7 nucleotides matching TRBD1. V was clipped by 2 bases and J by 6 bases; unmatched bases: 3. The germline CDR1 and CDR2 sequences are MNHNY and SVGAGI (reference sequence). The CDR3 is 13 amino acids. Here the CDR3 DNA reads TGTGCCAGCAGTTACAAGCAGGGGGCTGAAGCTTTCTTT. Translating gives CASSYKQGAEAFF.

The genes are TRBV6-5 and TRBJ2-1; D unresolved. The CDR3 length is 13 residues. Germline V gene lookup returns CDR1 MNHEY and CDR2 SVGAGI. V gave up 2 bases and J gave up 5 bases, with 7 bases separating them. The CDR3 nucleotides are TGTGCCAGCAGTTACGAGATTCACAATGAGCAGTTCTTC. Translating it yields CASSYEIHNEQFF.

This clone was counted a single time. This chain's CDR3 is CASSLRTGGFTEAFF. The CDR3 region has the DNA TGTGCCAGCAGCTTAAGGACAGGGGGTTTCACTGAAGCTTTCTTT. This sequence joins TRBV5-4 and TRBJ1-1, with TRBD1 matching over 10 bases. Germline lookup yields CDR1 SGHNT and CDR2 YYREEE (reference sequence). The CDR3 totals 15 residues. The V segment lost 2 bases and the J segment 4 bases; nucleotides outside the gene matches: 5. The full variable domain, its missing parts supplied by reference TRBV5-4 and TRBJ1-1, is ETGVTQSPTHLIKTRGQQVTLRCSSQSGHNTVSWYQQALGQGPQFIFQYYREEENGRGNFPPRFSGLQFPNYSSELNVNALELDDSALYLCASSLRTGGFTEAFFGQGTRLTVV.

The CDR3 bases are TGTGCCAGCAGCTACAACGCTAACTATGGCTACACCTTC. Translated: CASSYNANYGYTF. The chain recombines TRBV7-8 with TRBJ1-2, with D hard to call. V was trimmed by 4 bases and J by 0 bases, leaving 6 bases between them. Germline V gene data show CDR1 as SGHVS and CDR2 as FQNEAQ. The CDR3 has 13 residues.

This clone showed up just a few times. This chain links TRBV10-1 with TRBJ1-4, with 12 bases aligning to TRBD1. Germline trimming cut 6 bases from V and 1 base from J; bases unmatched to any gene: 15. Germline V gene data show CDR1 as WNHNN and CDR2 as SYGVQD (reference sequence). The CDR3 spans 20 residues. CDR3 protein: CASRGGPRDRGRGTNEKLFF. Here the CDR3 DNA reads TGCGCCAGCAGAGGCGGCCCCCGGGACAGGGGGCGTGGAACTAATGAAAAACTGTTTTTT.

The chain links TRBV29-1 to TRBJ2-7, with TRBD2 identical over 7 bases. Germline assignment: CDR1 SQVTM and CDR2 ANQGSEA. With V trimmed by 6 bases and J by 0 bases, 8 bases remained unmatched. The length of the CDR3 is 14 residues. DNA for the CDR3: TGCAGCGTAAGAAGCGGGGACCGCTCCTACGAGCAGTACTTC. As protein: CSVRSGDRSYEQYF.

The chain links TRBV3-1 (or the pseudogene TRBV3-2) to TRBJ2-3, with 11 positions matching TRBD2. Trimming took 0 bases from V and 0 from J; bases not matched to a gene: 8. CDR3 length equals 19 residues. CDR1 and CDR2 (germline): LGHDT, YNNKEL (reference sequence). CDR3 residues: CASSQDSSLAGGSTDTQYF. The CDR3 DNA reads TGTGCCAGCAGCCAAGACTCCTCTCTAGCGGGGGGTAGCACAGATACGCAGTATTTT.

The CDR3, as DNA: TGCGCCAGCAGCTTGGTCCCTGACACTGAAGCTTTCTTT. This sequence encodes CASSLVPDTEAFF. The V gene is TRBV5-1, the J gene TRBJ1-1; D not resolved. Germline V gene data show CDR1 as SGHRS and CDR2 as YFSETQ. The CDR3 runs to 13 residues. The ends were cut back, 0 bases at V and 3 bases at J, with 6 bases in the middle.

V and J are TRBV9 and TRBJ2-5; maybe TRBD2 (6 bases). The V and J ends lost 0 bases and 5 bases respectively, with 14 bases between them. This CDR3 has 15 residues. The germline CDR1 and CDR2 sequences are SGDLS and YYNGEE. The CDR3 sequence is CASSVAGTHLETQYF. CDR3 in DNA: TGTGCCAGCAGCGTAGCCGGGACTCATCTTGAGACCCAGTACTTC.

In DNA form, the CDR3 reads TGTGCCACAACCGGAGGGAGCCATAGCAATCAGCCCCAGCATTTT. It encodes CATTGGSHSNQPQHF. This chain uses TRBV19 with TRBJ1-5, with D unclear. V was pared by 10 bases and J by 0 bases, with 16 bases between. CDR3 size: 15 residues. The germline V gene encodes CDR1 LNHDA and CDR2 SQIVND (reference sequence).

The V and J genes are TRBV2 and TRBJ2-7, with D perhaps TRBD1 (6 bases). Germline CDR1 is SNHLY and CDR2 is FYNNEI. CDR3 length: 14 amino acids. V lost 6 bases and J 0 bases, leaving 12 bases between the germline ends. The CDR3 DNA follows: TGTGCCAGCAGCTGGGACATAAGCTCCTACGAGCAGTACTTC. Residues: CASSWDISSYEQYF.

This clone has a single count. J is TRBJ2-1 and V is TRBV25-1; 7 bases fit TRBD2. J gave up 0 bases and V 3 bases, and 8 bases lay outside the gene matches. Germline loops: CDR1 MGHDK, CDR2 SYGVNS. This CDR3 comprises 17 residues. Here the CDR3 DNA reads TGTGCCAGCAGTGATACAGGCTCGGGGGGCTCCTACAATGAGCAGTTCTTC. This translates into CASSDTGSGGSYNEQFF. The full variable domain, completed using reference TRBV25-1 and TRBJ2-1, is EADIYQTPRYLVIGTGKKITLECSQTMGHDKMYWYQQDPGMELHLIHYSYGVNSTEKGDLSSESTVSRIRTEHFPLTLESARPSHTSQYLCASSDTGSGGSYNEQFFGPGTRLTVL.

V and J are TRBV4-1 and TRBJ1-6, with D uncertain. The V and J ends lost 4 bases and 7 bases respectively, with 14 bases between them. Germline assignment: CDR1 MGHRA and CDR2 YSYEKL. The CDR3 covers 15 residues. CDR3 protein: CASSPAQDQNSPLHF. CDR3 nucleotide sequence: TGCGCCAGCAGCCCCGCTCAAGATCAGAATTCACCCCTCCACTTT.

This clone showed up just once. This chain links TRBV7-3 with TRBJ2-5, with TRBD2 identical over 13 bases. Germline CDR1 SGHTA, CDR2 FQGTGA. The CDR3 loop spans 16 amino acids. V shed 5 bases and J 7 bases; nucleotides not matched to a gene: 10. The CDR3 region has the DNA TGTGCCAGCAGCCCCCGACTAGCGGGGGGCCTTGGGACCCAGTACTTC. This translates into CASSPRLAGGLGTQYF.

The J gene is TRBJ2-5, the V gene TRBV11-2, with D tentatively TRBD2 (5 bases). The CDR3 has 15 residues. Trimming pared 1 base from V and 5 bases from J, leaving 14 bases between. Germline assignment: CDR1 SGHAT and CDR2 FQNNGV. Here the CDR3 DNA reads TGTGCCAGCAGCTTAGGAGTCGCGGGTGAGGAGACCCAGTACTTC. Its translation: CASSLGVAGEETQYF.

This chain uses TRBV7-9 with TRBJ1-5; TRBD1 agrees at 9 bases. Germline-derived CDR1 and CDR2 are SEHNR and FQNEAQ (reference sequence). The CDR3 length is 15 residues. V was clipped by 5 bases and J by 3 bases; unmatched bases: 5. CDR3 sequence reads: CASSTGQGYNQPQHF. The CDR3 DNA follows: TGTGCCAGCAGCACGGGACAGGGCTACAATCAGCCCCAGCATTTT. Full variable domain (outside the CDR3, taken from reference TRBV7-9 and TRBJ1-5): DTGVSQNPRHKITKRGQNVTFRCDPISEHNRLYWYRQTLGQGPEFLTYFQNEAQLEKSRLLSDRFSAERPKGSFSTLEIQRTEQGDSAMYLCASSTGQGYNQPQHFGDGTRLSIL.

The chain is built from TRBV30 and TRBJ1-4; 7 bases match TRBD1. V shed 3 bases and J 7 bases; nucleotides not matched to a gene: 8. The germline V gene has CDR1 GTSNPN and CDR2 SVGIG (reference sequence). CDR3 length: 14 residues. The CDR3 reads CAWSLAGGSEKLFF. The CDR3 nucleotides are TGTGCCTGGAGCCTCGCAGGGGGAAGTGAAAAACTGTTTTTT.

The chain recombines TRBV28 with TRBJ1-2; D remains ambiguous. The CDR3 loop spans 15 amino acids. Germline V gene data show CDR1 as MDHEN and CDR2 as SYDVKM. V was cut by 6 bases and J by 2 bases, with 16 bases left in between. The CDR3 loop is CASSPGAERNYGYTF. CDR3 sequence (DNA): TGTGCCAGCAGCCCGGGAGCCGAAAGAAACTATGGCTACACCTTC.